These T cell receptor beta chains were read from a single sample in a study of human T cells and chemical hapten exposure. Each CDR3 protein gets one entry after TCRdb re-called the RACE reads with MiXCR. The repertoire holds around 360,000 distinct CDR3 sequences, more than 5% seen once, with around 5.8% in the top ten. Sample: whole blood, taken in connection with sensitization to the hapten diphenylcyclopropenone (DPC). The receptors come from a woman between 18 and 29 years old with alopecia areata. Some clones in this sample may be carry-over from other donors' samples. Each CDR3 is given with its conserved first and last residue. The D gene is left open where the match is weak. Size tells how often a clone was seen, or its class if it is expanded.

clone size: few; V gene: TRBV20-1; D gene: -; J gene: TRBJ1-1; CDR3 protein: CSASGPRNTEAFF; CDR3 DNA: TGCAGTGCTTCGGGACCGCGGAACACTGAAGCTTTCTTT
clone size: few; V gene: TRBV4-1; D gene: -; J gene: TRBJ1-1; CDR3 protein: CASSQGGTVPREAFF; CDR3 DNA: TGCGCCAGCAGCCAAGGGGGGACGGTTCCCCGTGAAGCTTTCTTT
clone size: few; V gene: TRBV12-3/TRBV12-4; D gene: TRBD1; J gene: TRBJ2-1; CDR3 protein: CASSSTGLSWFF; CDR3 DNA: TGTGCCAGCAGCTCGACAGGGCTTTCGTGGTTCTTC
clone size: once; V gene: TRBV27; D gene: -; J gene: TRBJ1-1; CDR3 protein: CASSLLGGMNTEAFF; CDR3 DNA: TGTGCCAGCAGTTTACTGGGGGGAATGAACACTGAAGCTTTCTTT
clone size: many; V gene: TRBV29-1; D gene: -; J gene: TRBJ2-7; CDR3 protein: CSVIQVGDEQYF; CDR3 DNA: TGCAGCGTTATCCAAGTGGGGGACGAGCAGTACTTC
clone size: many; V gene: TRBV3-1; D gene: -; J gene: TRBJ1-2; CDR3 protein: CASSLTGPSYGYTF; CDR3 DNA: TGTGCCAGCAGCCTAACCGGGCCATCCTATGGCTACACCTTC
clone size: many; V gene: TRBV7-2; D gene: -; J gene: TRBJ2-3; CDR3 protein: CASSLGSGTDTQYF; CDR3 DNA: TGTGCCAGCAGCTTAGGGTCAGGCACAGATACGCAGTATTTT
clone size: many; V gene: TRBV27; D gene: -; J gene: TRBJ1-2; CDR3 protein: CASSYNGYTNYGYTF; CDR3 DNA: TGTGCCAGCAGTTATAACGGATATACTAACTATGGCTACACCTTC
clone size: few; V gene: TRBV7-9; D gene: -; J gene: TRBJ2-3; CDR3 protein: CASSHNTGSPATDTQYF; CDR3 DNA: TGTGCCAGCAGCCACAACACCGGGAGCCCCGCCACAGATACGCAGTATTTT
clone size: many; V gene: TRBV5-1; D gene: -; J gene: TRBJ1-2; CDR3 protein: CASSGRADTKANYGYTF; CDR3 DNA: TGCGCCAGCAGCGGGCGGGCGGATACCAAAGCTAACTATGGCTACACCTTC
clone size: few; V gene: TRBV12-3/TRBV12-4; D gene: TRBD1; J gene: TRBJ2-4; CDR3 protein: CASSNPGQGAYQYF; CDR3 DNA: TGTGCCAGCAGTAACCCGGGACAGGGGGCCTACCAGTACTTC